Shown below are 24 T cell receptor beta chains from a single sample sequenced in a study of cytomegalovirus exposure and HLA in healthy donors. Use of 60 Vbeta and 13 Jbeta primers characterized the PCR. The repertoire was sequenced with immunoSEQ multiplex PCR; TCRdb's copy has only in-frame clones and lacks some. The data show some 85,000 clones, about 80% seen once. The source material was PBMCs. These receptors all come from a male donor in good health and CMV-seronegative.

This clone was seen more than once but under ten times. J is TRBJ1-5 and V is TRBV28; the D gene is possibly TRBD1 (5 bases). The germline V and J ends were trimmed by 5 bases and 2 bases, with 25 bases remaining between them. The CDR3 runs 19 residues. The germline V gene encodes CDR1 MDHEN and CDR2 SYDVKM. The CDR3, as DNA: TGTGCCAGCAGTCATACCGTCGGGAGGGGCGGTTTCGGCAATCAGCCCCAGCATTTT. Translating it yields CASSHTVGRGGFGNQPQHF.

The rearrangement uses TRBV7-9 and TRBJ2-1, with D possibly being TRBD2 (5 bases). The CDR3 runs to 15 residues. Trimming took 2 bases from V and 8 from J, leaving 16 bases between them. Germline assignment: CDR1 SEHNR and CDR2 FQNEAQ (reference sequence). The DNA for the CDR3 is TGTGCCAGCAGCTTATGGAGTGGGAGTTCCGATGAGCAGTTCTTC. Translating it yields CASSLWSGSSDEQFF.

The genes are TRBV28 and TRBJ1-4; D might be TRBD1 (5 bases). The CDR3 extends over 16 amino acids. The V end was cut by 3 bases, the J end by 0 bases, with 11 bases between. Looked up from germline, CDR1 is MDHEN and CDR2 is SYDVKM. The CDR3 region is CASSFTGSATNEKLFF. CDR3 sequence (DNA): TGTGCCAGCAGTTTTACAGGCAGTGCAACTAATGAAAAACTGTTTTTT.

CDR3 in DNA: TGTGCCAGCAGCTCCACTAGCGGGGGAGAGACCCAGTACTTC. Translating gives CASSSTSGGETQYF. The chain carries TRBV28 and TRBJ2-5; 11 bases fit TRBD2. The germline gives CDR1 MDHEN, CDR2 SYDVKM. The ends lost 6 bases at V and 4 bases at J; junction bases unmatched: 4. This CDR3 region has 14 residues. Supplemented by reference TRBV28 and TRBJ2-5, the full variable domain reads DVKVTQSSRYLVKRTGEKVFLECVQDMDHENMFWYRQDPGLGLRLIYFSYDVKMKEKGDIPEGYSVSREKKERFSLILESASTNQTSMYLCASSSTSGGETQYFGPGTRLLVL.

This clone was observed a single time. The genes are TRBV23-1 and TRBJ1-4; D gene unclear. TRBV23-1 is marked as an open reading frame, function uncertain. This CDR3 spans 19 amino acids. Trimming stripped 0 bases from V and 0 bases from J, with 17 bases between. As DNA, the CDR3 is TGCGCCAGCAGTCAATCCCCCGGCGCCATGGGCCCAACTAATGAAAAACTGTTTTTT. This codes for CASSQSPGAMGPTNEKLFF.

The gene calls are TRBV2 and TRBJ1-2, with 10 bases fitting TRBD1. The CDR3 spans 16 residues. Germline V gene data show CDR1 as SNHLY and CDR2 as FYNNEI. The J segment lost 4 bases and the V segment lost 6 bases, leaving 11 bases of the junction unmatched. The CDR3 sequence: CASRDFGTGDFYGYTF. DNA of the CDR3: TGTGCCAGCAGAGACTTCGGGACAGGGGATTTCTATGGCTACACCTTC. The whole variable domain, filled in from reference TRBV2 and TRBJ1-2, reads EPEVTQTPSHQVTQMGQEVILRCVPISNHLYFYWYRQILGQKVEFLVSFYNNEISEKSEIFDDQFSVERPDGSNFTLKIRSTKLEDSAMYFCASRDFGTGDFYGYTFGSGTRLTVV.

The chain's CDR3 is CASSFRGGNQPQHF. The CDR3 coding sequence is TGTGCCAGCAGTTTTAGGGGAGGGAATCAGCCCCAGCATTTT. The chain combines TRBV27 with TRBJ1-5; TRBD1 is a possible D gene (5 bases). Germline V lookup: CDR1 MNHEY, CDR2 SMNVEV (reference sequence). Trimming left V 3 bases short and J 4 bases short, with 10 bases between. The CDR3 extends over 14 amino acids.

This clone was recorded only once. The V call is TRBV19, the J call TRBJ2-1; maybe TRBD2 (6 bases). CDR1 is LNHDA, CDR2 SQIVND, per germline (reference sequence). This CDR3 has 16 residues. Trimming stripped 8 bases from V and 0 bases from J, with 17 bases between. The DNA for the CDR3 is TGTGCCAGTCCAATCGGGACTTATTTCTCCTACAATGAGCAGTTCTTC. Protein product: CASPIGTYFSYNEQFF.

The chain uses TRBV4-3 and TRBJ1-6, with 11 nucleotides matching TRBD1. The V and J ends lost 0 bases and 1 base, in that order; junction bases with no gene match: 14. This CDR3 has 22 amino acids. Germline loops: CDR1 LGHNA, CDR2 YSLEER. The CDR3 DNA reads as TGCGCCAGCAGCCAAGATCCATCGGGACAGGGGGTTTTAGCGTCCTATAATTCACCCCTCCACTTT. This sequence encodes CASSQDPSGQGVLASYNSPLHF.

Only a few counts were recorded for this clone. In nucleotides, the CDR3 is TGTGCCAGCAGCTCTGGGCAAGTTCAAGAGACCCAGTACTTC. The encoded protein is CASSSGQVQETQYF. This chain links TRBV5-6 with TRBJ2-5, with D unclear. The length of the CDR3 is 14 residues. Germline lookup yields CDR1 SGHDT and CDR2 YYEEEE. The ends were cut back, 3 bases at V and 2 bases at J, with 11 bases in the middle.

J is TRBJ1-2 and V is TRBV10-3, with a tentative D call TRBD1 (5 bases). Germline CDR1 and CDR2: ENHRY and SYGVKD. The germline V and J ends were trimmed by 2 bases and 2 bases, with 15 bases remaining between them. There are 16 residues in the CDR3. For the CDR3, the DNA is TGTGCCATCAGTGAGGGTCCTACGGACATCAACTATGGCTACACCTTC. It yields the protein CAISEGPTDINYGYTF.

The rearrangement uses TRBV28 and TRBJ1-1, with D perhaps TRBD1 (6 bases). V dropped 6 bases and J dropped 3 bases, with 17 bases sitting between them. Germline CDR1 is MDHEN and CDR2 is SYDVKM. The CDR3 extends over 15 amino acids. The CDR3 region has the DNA TGTGCCAGCAGCTTAGGGGGGGGTCAGTACACTGAAGCTTTCTTT. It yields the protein CASSLGGGQYTEAFF.

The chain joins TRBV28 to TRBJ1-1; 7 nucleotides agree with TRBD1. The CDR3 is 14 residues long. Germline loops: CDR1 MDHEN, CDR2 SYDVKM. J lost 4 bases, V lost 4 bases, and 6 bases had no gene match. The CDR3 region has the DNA TGTGCCAGCAGTTCCCAGGGGGAAGGCACTGAAGCTTTCTTT. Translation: CASSSQGEGTEAFF.

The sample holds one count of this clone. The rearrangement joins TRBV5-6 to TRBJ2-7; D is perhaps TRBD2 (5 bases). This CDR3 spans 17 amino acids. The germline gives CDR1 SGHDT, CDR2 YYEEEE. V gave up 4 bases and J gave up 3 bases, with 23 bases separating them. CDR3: CASSAGGPGRLRYEQYF. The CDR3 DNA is TGTGCCAGCAGCGCCGGAGGACCGGGAAGACTACGCTACGAGCAGTACTTC.

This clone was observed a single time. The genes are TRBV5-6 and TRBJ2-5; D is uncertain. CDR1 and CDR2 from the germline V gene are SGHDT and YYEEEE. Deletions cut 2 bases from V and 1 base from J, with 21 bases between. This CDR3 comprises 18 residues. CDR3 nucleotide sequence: TGTGCCAGCAGCTTTTTAGTTCCGGGTCCACCAACCCAAGAGACCCAGTACTTC. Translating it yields CASSFLVPGPPTQETQYF.

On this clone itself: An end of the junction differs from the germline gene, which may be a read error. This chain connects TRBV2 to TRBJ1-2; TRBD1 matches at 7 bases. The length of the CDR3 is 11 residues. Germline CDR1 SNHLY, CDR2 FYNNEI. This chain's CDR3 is CASSISQGEFF. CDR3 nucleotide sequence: TGTGCCAGCAGCATTTCCCAGGGGGAGTTCTTC.

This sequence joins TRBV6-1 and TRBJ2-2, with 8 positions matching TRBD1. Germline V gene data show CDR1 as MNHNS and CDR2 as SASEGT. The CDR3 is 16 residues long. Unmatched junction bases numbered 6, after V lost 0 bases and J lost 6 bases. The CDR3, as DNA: TGTGCCAGCAGTGAAGCGAGACAGGGGCGCGCCGGGGAGCTGTTTTTT. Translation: CASSEARQGRAGELFF.

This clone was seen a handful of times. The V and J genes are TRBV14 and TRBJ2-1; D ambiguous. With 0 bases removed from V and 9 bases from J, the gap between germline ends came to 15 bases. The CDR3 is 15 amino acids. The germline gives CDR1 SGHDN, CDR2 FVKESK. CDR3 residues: CASSQDGVSHREQFF. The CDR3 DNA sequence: TGTGCCAGCAGCCAAGATGGTGTTAGTCATCGTGAGCAGTTCTTC.

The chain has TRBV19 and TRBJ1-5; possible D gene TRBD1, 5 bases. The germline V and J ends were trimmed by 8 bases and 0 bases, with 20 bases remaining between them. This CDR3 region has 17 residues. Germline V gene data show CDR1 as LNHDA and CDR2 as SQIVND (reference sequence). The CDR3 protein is CASGRQSVLNSNQPQHF. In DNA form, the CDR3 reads TGTGCCAGTGGAAGACAGTCCGTCCTCAATAGCAATCAGCCCCAGCATTTT.

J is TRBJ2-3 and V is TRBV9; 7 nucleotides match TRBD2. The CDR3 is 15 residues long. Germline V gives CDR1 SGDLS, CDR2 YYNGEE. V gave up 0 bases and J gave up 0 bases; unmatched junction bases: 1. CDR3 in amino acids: CASSVGAGSTDTQYF. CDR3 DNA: TGTGCCAGCAGCGTAGGAGCGGGGAGCACAGATACGCAGTATTTT.

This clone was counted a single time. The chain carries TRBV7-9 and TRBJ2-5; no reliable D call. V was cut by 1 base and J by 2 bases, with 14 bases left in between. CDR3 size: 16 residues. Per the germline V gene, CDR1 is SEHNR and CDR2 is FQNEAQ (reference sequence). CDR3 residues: CASSLGSSSGQETQYF. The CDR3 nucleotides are TGTGCCAGCAGCTTAGGGTCGTCGTCAGGTCAAGAGACCCAGTACTTC. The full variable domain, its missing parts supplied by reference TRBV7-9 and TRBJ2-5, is DTGVSQNPRHKITKRGQNVTFRCDPISEHNRLYWYRQTLGQGPEFLTYFQNEAQLEKSRLLSDRFSAERPKGSFSTLEIQRTEQGDSAMYLCASSLGSSSGQETQYFGPGTRLLVL.

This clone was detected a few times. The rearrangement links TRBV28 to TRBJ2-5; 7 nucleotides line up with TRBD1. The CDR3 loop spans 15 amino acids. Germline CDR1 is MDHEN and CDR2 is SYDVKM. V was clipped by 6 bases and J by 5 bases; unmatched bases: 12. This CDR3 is CASSKAAGGMETQYF. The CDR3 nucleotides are TGTGCCAGCAGCAAGGCAGCAGGGGGAATGGAGACCCAGTACTTC.

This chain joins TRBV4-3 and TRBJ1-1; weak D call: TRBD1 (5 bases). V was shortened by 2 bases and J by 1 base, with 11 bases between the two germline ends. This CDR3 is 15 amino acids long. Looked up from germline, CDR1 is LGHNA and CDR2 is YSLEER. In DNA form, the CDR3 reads TGCGCCAGCAGCCAATCGGAGGGGAGGAACACTGAAGCTTTCTTT. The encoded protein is CASSQSEGRNTEAFF.

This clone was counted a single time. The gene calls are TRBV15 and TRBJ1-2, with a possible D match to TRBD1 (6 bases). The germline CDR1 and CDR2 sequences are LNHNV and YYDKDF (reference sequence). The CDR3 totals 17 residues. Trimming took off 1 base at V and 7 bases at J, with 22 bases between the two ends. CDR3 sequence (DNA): TGTGCCACCAGCAGAGCTCCTTCGCCGGGCAGGGGCCCTGGCTACACCTTC. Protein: CATSRAPSPGRGPGYTF.